The 23 T cell receptor beta chains presented below share a single source sample, sequenced in a study of shared clonotypes between healthy human individuals. Here immunoSEQ multiplex PCR was the method, and the copy in TCRdb shows in-frame clones only, minus some. The sample shows some 92,000 clones, more than 45% of them seen only once. Sequencing input: PBMCs. The receptor source for this set is a woman in her 40s in good health. Some clones in this sample may be carry-over from other donors' samples.

This clone came up a few times. The chain has TRBV7-9 and TRBJ1-5; 10 bases agree with TRBD1. Germline CDR1 reads SEHNR; CDR2 reads FQNEAQ (reference sequence). Losses at the gene ends were 2 bases for V and 3 bases for J; bases not matched to a gene: 13. This CDR3 contains 19 residues. CDR3 in DNA: TGTGCCAGCAGCTTAAGGGAGCTGACAGGGGGCTTCCCCAATCAGCCCCAGCATTTT. It yields the protein CASSLRELTGGFPNQPQHF.

Details on this clone: This sample also contains other DNA sequences that code for the same CDR3. This chain connects TRBV4-1 to TRBJ2-7; D gene unclear. In germline, CDR1 is MGHRA, CDR2 YSYEKL. The CDR3 has 13 amino acids. Trimming pared 1 base from V and 3 bases from J, leaving 7 bases between. In DNA form, the CDR3 reads TGCGCCAGCAGCCAAGTTAGTAACTACGAGCAGTACTTC. Residues: CASSQVSNYEQYF.

Many counts were recorded for this clone. Within the sample, other DNA sequences also encode this same CDR3. CDR3 sequence reads: CASSMEQGAEKLFF. The CDR3 bases are TGTGCCAGCAGCATGGAGCAGGGTGCGGAAAAACTGTTTTTT. The rearrangement joins TRBV2 to TRBJ1-4; D is perhaps TRBD1 (5 bases). Trimming shortened V by 6 bases and J by 8 bases, and 16 bases separated the two germline ends. This CDR3 contains 14 residues. Germline CDR1 and CDR2: SNHLY and FYNNEI.

This clone was seen only a few times. This chain connects TRBV19 to TRBJ2-7; TRBD1 agrees at 9 bases. This CDR3 has 14 residues. After removal of 5 bases from V and 6 bases from J, the junction contained 8 bases not matched to a gene. Germline assignment: CDR1 LNHDA and CDR2 SQIVND (reference sequence). CDR3 region: CASSAWTGVSEQYF. The CDR3 DNA reads TGTGCCAGTAGTGCGTGGACAGGGGTTTCCGAGCAGTACTTC. Full variable domain (outside the CDR3, taken from reference TRBV19 and TRBJ2-7): DGGITQSPKYLFRKEGQNVTLSCEQNLNHDAMYWYRQDPGQGLRLIYYSQIVNDFQKGDIAEGYSVSREKKESFPLTVTSAQKNPTAFYLCASSAWTGVSEQYFGPGTRLTVT.

This clone was counted a single time. This chain joins TRBV30 and TRBJ2-7; 8 bases agree with TRBD2. Germline trimming cut 3 bases from V and 4 bases from J; bases unmatched to any gene: 8. Germline CDR1 reads GTSNPN; CDR2 reads SVGIG (reference sequence). This CDR3 spans 14 amino acids. The CDR3 coding sequence is TGTGCCTGGAGCCAAGGGGCGGGAGGATACGAGCAGTACTTC. It translates to CAWSQGAGGYEQYF.

This clone was seen a few times. The V gene is TRBV25-1, the J gene TRBJ1-5; no definite D call. This CDR3 is built from 15 residues. Germline values: CDR1 MGHDK, CDR2 SYGVNS. The germline V and J ends were trimmed by 0 bases and 4 bases, with 10 bases remaining between them. CDR3 coding DNA: TGTGCCAGCAGTGAATATTTAACAAATAATCAGCCCCAGCATTTT. Encoded protein: CASSEYLTNNQPQHF.

This clone was observed a few times. The rearrangement joins TRBV21-1 to TRBJ2-5; the DNA was not compared with TRBD1, the D call given in the table. TRBV21-1 is given as a pseudogene. This CDR3 is built from 14 residues. The chain's CDR3 is CASSKTGGWETQYF. The CDR3 nucleotides read TGTGCCAGCAGCAAGACAGGGGGCTGGGAGACCCAGTACTTC.

With respect to this clone: A far larger clone is a single base away, which makes a read error likely. V gene TRBV9 combines with J gene TRBJ2-5, with D perhaps TRBD1 (7 bases). Germline loops: CDR1 SGDLS, CDR2 YYNGEE. This CDR3 has 15 residues. The CDR3: CASSVDRGGGETQHF. The CDR3 bases are TGTGCCAGCAGCGTAGACAGGGGAGGTGGGGAGACCCAGCACTTC.

V usage is TRBV27 and J usage is TRBJ1-5; TRBD1 matches 7 bases. The junction had 6 bases not matched to a gene; V was cut back by 4 bases and J by 0 bases. Germline V gene lookup returns CDR1 MNHEY and CDR2 SMNVEV (reference sequence). There are 16 residues in the CDR3. Here the CDR3 DNA reads TGTGCCAGCAGTTCCGGACAGGCCAATAGCAATCAGCCCCAGCATTTT. It yields the protein CASSSGQANSNQPQHF.

The genes are TRBV7-2 and TRBJ1-1; D call uncertain. Between the trimmed V and J ends, which lost 7 bases and 0 bases, there was a span of 12 bases. This CDR3 comprises 14 residues. Looked up from germline, CDR1 is SGHTA and CDR2 is FQGNSA. In DNA form, the CDR3 reads TGTGCCAGCACCTTCGCACCTATGAACACTGAAGCTTTCTTT. Amino acids: CASTFAPMNTEAFF.

V and J are TRBV30 and TRBJ1-2; D might be TRBD1 (6 bases). This CDR3 comprises 16 residues. V was pared by 0 bases and J by 5 bases, with 19 bases between. Germline values: CDR1 GTSNPN, CDR2 SVGIG (reference sequence). CDR3: CAWSVPRSGTLYGYTF. The CDR3 nucleotides are TGTGCCTGGAGTGTACCCCGATCCGGGACACTTTATGGCTACACCTTC.

The rearrangement uses TRBV28 and TRBJ2-1, with 9 bases fitting TRBD1. The CDR3 is 14 residues long. After removal of 8 bases from V and 2 bases from J, the junction contained 4 bases not matched to a gene. From germline, CDR1 is MDHEN and CDR2 SYDVKM. CDR3 nucleotides: TGTGCCAGCCGCAGGACAGGGGCCTACAATGAGCAGTTCTTC. Translated, it gives CASRRTGAYNEQFF.

Note on this clone: Sequence at one end of the junction differs from germline and may be a read error. The CDR3 sequence: CASSWGSTGANVQTF. As DNA, the CDR3 is TGTGCCAGCTCTTGGGGATCTACCGGGGCCAACGTCCAGACTTTC. The J gene is TRBJ2-6, the V gene TRBV2, with D perhaps given as TRBD1 or TRBD2 (5 bases each). The CDR3 sequence is 15 residues long. Germline lookup yields CDR1 SNHLY and CDR2 FYNNEI.

Worth noting for this clone: No conserved phenylalanine or tryptophan is present at the end of the CDR3, so a read error is the likely explanation. The chain employs TRBV5-1 and TRBJ1-1, with TRBD1 identical over 10 bases. The CDR3 covers 15 residues. Germline-derived CDR1 and CDR2 are SGHRS and YFSETQ. V gave up 3 bases and J gave up 0 bases; unmatched junction bases: 2. The CDR3 is CASSSGTGVNTEAFS. The CDR3 bases are TGCGCCAGCAGCTCCGGGACAGGGGTGAACACTGAAGCTTTCTCT.

The chain carries TRBV7-2 and TRBJ1-1; no clear D. Germline CDR1 and CDR2: SGHTA and FQGNSA. This CDR3 is 14 amino acids long. Deletions cut 2 bases from V and 3 bases from J, with 10 bases between. The CDR3 nucleotides are TGTGCCAGCAGCTTATTGGGAGATCACACTGAAGCTTTCTTT. This translates into CASSLLGDHTEAFF.

The rearrangement links TRBV28 to TRBJ1-1; possible D gene TRBD1, 6 bases. This CDR3 contains 15 residues. Germline CDR1 reads MDHEN; CDR2 reads SYDVKM. V dropped 2 bases and J dropped 3 bases, with 13 bases sitting between them. CDR3 sequence: CASSLGGRWDTEAFF. DNA for the CDR3: TGTGCCAGCAGTTTAGGGGGCAGGTGGGACACTGAAGCTTTCTTT.

This clone was observed many times. The chain couples TRBV27 to TRBJ2-5; D gene ambiguous. Per the germline V gene, CDR1 is MNHEY and CDR2 is SMNVEV (reference sequence). CDR3 size: 13 residues. V was pared by 5 bases and J by 0 bases, with 7 bases between. The CDR3 DNA is TGTGCCAGCAGTCCCAGATACCAAGAGACCCAGTACTTC. Its translation: CASSPRYQETQYF.

Note on this clone: This is likely an artifact of a read error, given a far larger clone one base away. The chain has TRBV5-6 and TRBJ1-1; D is undetermined. Per germline, CDR1 SGHDT and CDR2 YYEEEE. Trimming left V 4 bases short and J 3 bases short, with 13 bases between. This CDR3 spans 14 amino acids. The CDR3 nucleotides are TGTGCCAGCAGCAATATCGTGGTTGACACTGAAGCTTTCTTT. Protein product: CASSNIVVDTEAFF.

The chain employs TRBV4-3 and TRBJ2-7; 7 bases match TRBD1. Germline CDR1 is LGHNA and CDR2 is YSLEER. V lost 4 bases to trimming and J lost 2 bases; unmatched junction nucleotides: 2. This CDR3 has 13 amino acids. The DNA for the CDR3 is TGCGCCAGCAGCCGGGACAGAACCTACGAGCAGTACTTC. Its protein is CASSRDRTYEQYF.

This clone showed up many times. The V gene is TRBV2, the J gene TRBJ2-7; D may be TRBD1 or TRBD2 (5 bases each). Germline V CDR1 and CDR2: SNHLY, FYNNEI. Trimming stripped 4 bases from V and 0 bases from J, with 10 bases between. The CDR3 totals 14 residues. This CDR3 reads CASSVEDNSYEQYF. The CDR3 coding sequence is TGTGCCAGCAGTGTGGAGGACAACTCCTACGAGCAGTACTTC. Together with reference TRBV2 and TRBJ2-7, the CDR3 gives the full variable domain: EPEVTQTPSHQVTQMGQEVILRCVPISNHLYFYWYRQILGQKVEFLVSFYNNEISEKSEIFDDQFSVERPDGSNFTLKIRSTKLEDSAMYFCASSVEDNSYEQYFGPGTRLTVT.

This clone was observed a few times. The chain uses TRBV11-1 and TRBJ2-2, with a possible D match to TRBD2 (6 bases). The CDR3 sequence is 15 residues long. Germline CDR1 reads SGHAT; CDR2 reads FQDESV (reference sequence). V was clipped by 0 bases and J by 4 bases, with 9 bases between them. CDR3 sequence: CASSLALGGTGELFF. CDR3 nucleotides: TGTGCCAGCAGCTTAGCGTTGGGGGGCACCGGGGAGCTGTTTTTT.

This chain uses TRBV6-1 with TRBJ2-3, with 10 bases identical to TRBD2. Germline CDR1 is MNHNS and CDR2 is SASEGT. This CDR3 contains 17 residues. V gave up 4 bases and J gave up 6 bases; unmatched junction bases: 13. CDR3 sequence (DNA): TGTGCCAGCAGTGTGCGGACTAGCGGTTCCATTGGGGATACGCAGTATTTT. Protein sequence: CASSVRTSGSIGDTQYF.

V usage is TRBV6-6 and J usage is TRBJ1-1, with D maybe TRBD1 (5 bases). Trimming removed 6 bases at V and 7 bases at J, with 12 bases between. Germline V gene sequence: CDR1 MNHNY, CDR2 SVGAGI (reference sequence). CDR3 length: 12 amino acids. The CDR3 loop is CASRKRGVEAFF. The CDR3 DNA follows: TGTGCCAGCAGGAAACGAGGGGTTGAAGCTTTCTTT.